The clone carrying this TCR beta chain was seen ten or more times. Its antigen is still unknown. The data were taken from a study of naive and memory T cell subsets. Broader study findings: The RNA method is potentially sensitive to activation and differentiation changes.

Whole-blood samples were over 2 ml of peripheral blood from healthy adult volunteers. Germline V gives CDR1 SGHNT, CDR2 YENEEA. The length of the CDR3 is 14 residues. V trimming: 4 bases; J trimming: 2 bases; junction bases outside the gene matches: 5. Blood and skin TCR RNA was reverse transcribed with alpha and beta constant primers. MiXCR, run by TCRdb on the 5' RACE reads, gives a single entry per CDR3 protein. This table holds about 26,000 distinct CDR3 sequences, 20% to 25% found once. The TCR sequence derives from a female donor in good health. The V call is TRBV11-3, the J call TRBJ2-7, with 7 bases matching TRBD2. For the CDR3, the DNA is TGTGCCAGCAGCTCCCAGACTAGCCCCTACGAGCAGTACTTC. Translation gives CASSSQTSPYEQYF.